This T cell receptor beta chain was identified during a study of beta chain features in type 1 diabetes. In this sample, this clone turned up a few times. The investigators reverse transcribed all of the isolated RNA, so they sequenced expressed TCRB transcripts. Generated by immunoSEQ multiplex PCR, the TCRdb table keeps only in-frame clones and is missing some. The data show about 620,000 clones, roughly 16% seen once. The V and J ends lost 6 bases and 3 bases respectively, with 11 bases between them. The CDR3 loop spans 14 amino acids. The germline CDR1 and CDR2 sequences are LNHNV and YYDKDF (reference sequence).

The sample consisted of naive CD4+ T cells from blood. The gene calls are TRBV15 and TRBJ2-2; D may be TRBD1 or TRBD2 (5 bases each). The receptor comes from a man younger than 35 in good health. In DNA, the CDR3 is TGTGCCACCAGGAGGGGTTCGGACACCGGGGAGCTGTTTTTT. Encoded protein: CATRRGSDTGELFF.